The 26 T cell receptor beta chains below come from one sample, sequenced in a study of cytomegalovirus exposure and HLA in healthy donors. Use of 60 Vbeta and 13 Jbeta primers characterized the PCR. Profiling relied on immunoSEQ multiplex PCR, and the TCRdb table lists in-frame clones only, not all of them. The table records 65,000 or so clones, about 78% of them present only once. The sample was PBMCs. These receptors were taken from a girl between 10 and 17 years old in good health and CMV-seropositive.

The chain carries TRBV6-5 and TRBJ1-5; a possible D gene is TRBD1 (6 bases). The CDR3 covers 14 residues. The V end lost 6 bases, the J end lost 6 bases, and 15 bases lay between the germline ends. Per the germline V gene, CDR1 is MNHEY and CDR2 is SVGAGI. The CDR3 sequence is CASSTLGARQPQHF. The CDR3 DNA follows: TGTGCCAGCAGCACATTGGGGGCCCGTCAGCCCCAGCATTTT.

This chain uses TRBV5-1 with TRBJ1-2; 9 positions match TRBD1. CDR3 size: 16 residues. Trimming removed 3 bases from V and 3 bases from J; junction bases left unmatched: 9. Germline CDR1 and CDR2: SGHRS and YFSETQ. In DNA, the CDR3 is TGCGCCAGCAGCTCTAATTCGGACAGGGGAGACTATGGCTACACCTTC. It translates to CASSSNSDRGDYGYTF.

The gene calls are TRBV4-1 and TRBJ1-2, with a possible D match to TRBD1 (6 bases). The germline V gene has CDR1 MGHRA and CDR2 YSYEKL. V dropped 0 bases and J dropped 2 bases, with 13 bases sitting between them. The CDR3 runs 16 residues. For the CDR3, the DNA is TGCGCCAGCAGCCAAGACCTTGGACAGCCCAACTATGGCTACACCTTC. Its translation: CASSQDLGQPNYGYTF.

The genes are TRBV7-2 and TRBJ2-3; 8 positions agree with TRBD1. Trimming removed 5 bases from V and 4 bases from J; junction bases left unmatched: 8. Germline CDR1 is SGHTA and CDR2 is FQGNSA. The CDR3 totals 15 residues. CDR3 coding DNA: TGTGCCAGCAGCCAGGACAGGGCGGGCCCAGATACGCAGTATTTT. This gives the protein CASSQDRAGPDTQYF.

The chain uses TRBV4-1 and TRBJ2-2; TRBD2 matches 10 bases. The CDR3 length is 16 residues. Germline loops: CDR1 MGHRA, CDR2 YSYEKL. J was trimmed by 3 bases and V by 4 bases; bases with no gene match: 5. The CDR3 DNA sequence: TGCGCCAGCAGCCCTGGACTAGCGGTTCACACCGGGGAGCTGTTTTTT. The encoded protein is CASSPGLAVHTGELFF.

The chain employs TRBV28 and TRBJ1-6, with D unresolved. V lost 8 bases and J lost 6, with 5 bases in between. CDR1 is MDHEN, CDR2 SYDVKM, per germline. The CDR3 runs 11 residues. The CDR3 region is CASEGNSPLHF. The CDR3 DNA reads TGTGCCAGCGAGGGTAATTCACCCCTCCACTTT.

This rearrangement joins TRBV5-1 to TRBJ1-5, with D possibly being TRBD1 (5 bases). Germline-derived CDR1 and CDR2 are SGHRS and YFSETQ. The V gene lost 0 bases and the J gene lost 2 bases, with 6 bases spanning the gap. This CDR3 spans 14 amino acids. As DNA, the CDR3 is TGCGCCAGCAGCTTGGGGGGGGGCAATCAGCCCCAGCATTTT. Its protein is CASSLGGGNQPQHF.

This chain uses TRBV7-6 with TRBJ2-5; 11 bases align to TRBD2. J was trimmed by 5 bases and V by 1 base; bases with no gene match: 9. Germline CDR1 and CDR2: SGHVS and FNYEAQ. CDR3 length equals 17 residues. This CDR3 is CASSLVLAGGPEETQYF. The CDR3 region has the DNA TGTGCCAGCAGCTTAGTCTTAGCGGGAGGGCCCGAGGAGACCCAGTACTTC.

The chain carries TRBV2 and TRBJ1-5, with D possibly TRBD1 on 5 matching bases. Trimming cost V 5 bases and J 4 bases, with 9 bases left between them. The CDR3 loop spans 13 amino acids. CDR1 and CDR2 from the germline V gene are SNHLY and FYNNEI. The CDR3 reads CASSSDRNQPQHF. DNA of the CDR3: TGTGCCAGCAGTAGCGACAGAAATCAGCCCCAGCATTTT.

The chain joins TRBV7-8 to TRBJ2-1; 7 bases align to TRBD2. CDR1 is SGHVS and CDR2 is FQNEAQ in the germline V gene. The CDR3 is made up of 16 amino acids. V dropped 0 bases and J dropped 6; count of bases not matched to a gene: 8. The CDR3 nucleotides are TGTGCCAGCAGCTTAGCGAGAGCGGGAAGCGGCAATGAGCAGTTCTTC. It codes for CASSLARAGSGNEQFF.

The CDR3 DNA reads as TGTGCCAGCAGCTTACAGTGGACAGGGTCCACCGGGGAGCTGTTTTTT. It is translated as CASSLQWTGSTGELFF. The chain is built from TRBV11-3 and TRBJ2-2; 8 bases line up with TRBD1. This CDR3 is built from 16 residues. Germline assignment: CDR1 SGHNT and CDR2 YENEEA. Trimming removed 2 bases from V and 4 bases from J; junction bases left unmatched: 6. The whole variable domain, filled in from reference TRBV11-3 and TRBJ2-2, reads EAGVVQSPRYKIIEKKQPVAFWCNPISGHNTLYWYLQNLGQGPELLIRYENEEAVDDSQLPKDRFSAERLKGVDSTLKIQPAELGDSAVYLCASSLQWTGSTGELFFGEGSRLTVL.

The rearrangement joins TRBV29-1 to TRBJ2-1; 8 bases align to TRBD1. J was trimmed by 8 bases and V by 7 bases; bases with no gene match: 10. Germline values: CDR1 SQVTM, CDR2 ANQGSEA. The length of the CDR3 is 13 residues. Here the CDR3 DNA reads TGCAGCGCCCGGACAGGGTTAGGGGATGAGCAGTTCTTC. Translation gives CSARTGLGDEQFF.

V gene TRBV6-4 combines with J gene TRBJ2-5; 10 bases are shared with TRBD2. Germline CDR1 reads MRHNA; CDR2 reads SNTAGT. CDR3 length: 15 residues. The V gene end was trimmed by 3 bases and the J gene end by 5 bases; junction bases not matched to a gene: 6. DNA for the CDR3: TGTGCCAGCAGTGAAATTAGCGGGGGGACGGAGACCCAGTACTTC. Translation: CASSEISGGTETQYF.

The chain combines TRBV5-1 with TRBJ1-2, with 7 bases identical to TRBD1. The CDR3 runs to 12 residues. V lost 4 bases to trimming and J lost 6 bases; unmatched junction nucleotides: 3. Per germline, CDR1 SGHRS and CDR2 YFSETQ. In DNA, the CDR3 is TGCGCCAGCAGCATCCAGGGGGATGGCTACACCTTC. As protein: CASSIQGDGYTF.

J is TRBJ2-3 and V is TRBV7-2, with D possibly TRBD1 on 5 matching bases. Trimming left V 0 bases short and J 8 bases short, with 12 bases between. Germline CDR1 reads SGHTA; CDR2 reads FQGNSA. The CDR3 runs to 14 residues. CDR3 in DNA: TGTGCCAGCAGCTTAGCGGGGCCGAGTTCTACGCAGTATTTT. Translating it yields CASSLAGPSSTQYF.

This clone occurred once. CDR3 nucleotides: TGTGCCAGCAGCCCCAACGCGGGGGCCGCAGAGACCCAGTACTTC. This encodes CASSPNAGAAETQYF. V and J are TRBV4-2 and TRBJ2-5; tentative D call: TRBD2 (7 bases). The germline CDR1 and CDR2 sequences are LGHNA and YNFKEQ. Trimming removed 4 bases from V and 4 bases from J, with 16 bases in between. CDR3 length: 15 residues.

The chain combines TRBV28 with TRBJ2-7, with 9 bases that match TRBD1. This CDR3 region has 17 residues. CDR1 is MDHEN, CDR2 SYDVKM, per germline. Losses at the gene ends were 2 bases for V and 5 bases for J; bases not matched to a gene: 13. The CDR3 here is CASSLGGGGTGMNEQYF. For the CDR3, the DNA is TGTGCCAGCAGTTTAGGTGGGGGCGGGACAGGGATGAACGAGCAGTACTTC.

The gene calls are TRBV14 and TRBJ2-2, with TRBD1 as a possible D gene (6 bases). The V and J ends lost 2 bases and 7 bases respectively, with 11 bases between them. CDR1 is SGHDN and CDR2 is FVKESK in the germline V gene. The CDR3 spans 14 residues. The CDR3 region is CASSQQGSVGELFF. CDR3 in DNA: TGTGCCAGCAGCCAACAGGGGAGTGTCGGGGAGCTGTTTTTT.

This chain joins TRBV25-1 and TRBJ2-7; no definite D call. This CDR3 contains 12 residues. The ends were cut back, 7 bases at V and 2 bases at J, with 9 bases in the middle. From germline, CDR1 is MGHDK and CDR2 SYGVNS. CDR3 sequence (DNA): TGTGCCAGCAACGGTTATACCTACGAGCAGTACTTC. This translates into CASNGYTYEQYF.

This chain links TRBV27 with TRBJ1-2, with unresolved D. Looked up from germline, CDR1 is MNHEY and CDR2 is SMNVEV (reference sequence). The CDR3 has 13 residues. Trimming cost V 4 bases and J 5 bases, with 11 bases left between them. Here the CDR3 DNA reads TGTGCCAGCAGTTCCGTACTGAAATATGGCTACACCTTC. Translated, it gives CASSSVLKYGYTF.

The chain carries TRBV5-1 and TRBJ2-7; D is perhaps TRBD1 (6 bases). Trimming left V 3 bases short and J 5 bases short, with 18 bases between. Per the germline V gene, CDR1 is SGHRS and CDR2 is YFSETQ. The CDR3 is made up of 15 amino acids. CDR3 residues: CASSSTGYVRDEQYF. DNA of the CDR3: TGCGCCAGCAGCTCCACAGGGTACGTTAGGGACGAGCAGTACTTC.

The chain employs TRBV29-1 and TRBJ2-1; 11 bases fit TRBD1. CDR3 length equals 13 residues. Trimming at V came to 7 bases and at J to 5 bases, leaving 4 bases not matched to a gene. Germline V gives CDR1 SQVTM, CDR2 ANQGSEA. For the CDR3, the DNA is TGCAGCGCCGGACAGGGGGCAGACAATGAGCAGTTCTTC. Translating gives CSAGQGADNEQFF.

The chain recombines TRBV7-8 with TRBJ1-5; maybe TRBD1 (5 bases). Deletions cut 4 bases from V and 7 bases from J, with 17 bases between. Germline CDR1 reads SGHVS; CDR2 reads FQNEAQ. The CDR3 sequence is 15 residues long. CDR3 in DNA: TGTGCCAGCAGCTGGGGGAGGGACGTCCGACAGCCCCAGCATTTT. Encoded protein: CASSWGRDVRQPQHF. Full variable domain (remainder filled in from reference TRBV7-8 and TRBJ1-5): GAGVSQSPRYKVAKRGQDVALRCDPISGHVSLFWYQQALGQGPEFLTYFQNEAQLDKSGLPSDRFFAERPEGSVSTLKIQRTQQEDSAVYLCASSWGRDVRQPQHFGDGTRLSIL.

Only a few counts were recorded for this clone. The CDR3 here is CASSMDREGTEAFF. The CDR3 DNA sequence: TGTGCCAGCAGTATGGACAGGGAAGGAACTGAAGCTTTCTTT. The genes are TRBV6-4 and TRBJ1-1; the match to TRBD1 covers 8 bases. The length of the CDR3 is 14 residues. Germline CDR1 is MRHNA and CDR2 is SNTAGT. J was trimmed by 5 bases and V by 5 bases; bases with no gene match: 7.

The chain is built from TRBV5-4 and TRBJ1-6, with a possible D match to TRBD1 (6 bases). CDR3 size: 17 residues. CDR1 is SGHNT and CDR2 is YYREEE in the germline V gene (reference sequence). V was trimmed by 0 bases and J by 4 bases, leaving 14 bases between them. The CDR3 spells CASSLEGGARYNSPLHF. The CDR3, as DNA: TGTGCCAGCAGCTTGGAGGGGGGGGCGCGGTATAATTCACCCCTCCACTTT.

The J gene is TRBJ1-2, the V gene TRBV7-2; 7 positions match TRBD1. CDR1 is SGHTA and CDR2 is FQGNSA in the germline V gene. This CDR3 is built from 18 residues. With 2 bases clipped from V and 4 bases from J, the junction kept 16 bases outside the gene matches. The CDR3 reads CASSLPPPGQNSIYGYTF. The CDR3 DNA reads TGTGCCAGCAGCTTACCCCCTCCGGGACAGAACTCGATCTATGGCTACACCTTC.